A single sample is the source of the 22 T cell receptor beta chains below, sequenced in a study of cytomegalovirus exposure and HLA in healthy donors. It was with 60 Vbeta and 13 Jbeta primers that the PCR ran. Method: immunoSEQ multiplex PCR; TCRdb's copy keeps in-frame clones and lacks some. The data show about 140,000 clones, about 70% seen once. Sequencing was performed on PBMCs. These receptors were collected from a woman between 40 and 50 years old in good health and CMV-seronegative.

The chain joins TRBV7-9 to TRBJ1-1; unclear D gene. Germline V gives CDR1 SEHNR, CDR2 FQNEAQ (reference sequence). V was cut by 5 bases and J by 0 bases, with 4 bases left in between. The CDR3 has 12 amino acids. DNA for the CDR3: TGTGCCAGCAGCCAGATGAACACTGAAGCTTTCTTT. The encoded protein is CASSQMNTEAFF.

This rearrangement joins TRBV6-1 to TRBJ1-2; possible D gene TRBD1, 5 bases. The CDR3 has 14 amino acids. In germline, CDR1 is MNHNS, CDR2 SASEGT. Trimming removed 5 bases from V and 1 base from J, with 11 bases in between. As DNA, the CDR3 is TGTGCCAGCAGTCTTGCGGGGGTTAACTATGGCTACACCTTC. This translates into CASSLAGVNYGYTF.

This clone was seen a single time. V and J are TRBV6-6 and TRBJ1-1; no reliable D call. V was pared by 0 bases and J by 8 bases, with 10 bases between. Germline CDR1 reads MNHNY; CDR2 reads SVGAGI (reference sequence). This CDR3 has 13 residues. The CDR3 nucleotides read TGTGCCAGCAGTTACTCTGAAAGAGCCGAAGCTTTCTTT. It encodes CASSYSERAEAFF.

The chain has TRBV4-1 and TRBJ2-2; D might be TRBD2 (7 bases). Looked up from germline, CDR1 is MGHRA and CDR2 is YSYEKL. This CDR3 has 17 amino acids. V was trimmed by 1 base and J by 4 bases, leaving 16 bases between them. The CDR3 DNA reads as TGCGCCAGCAGCCAAGCCTCCCGGGGGGCGACCACCGGGGAGCTGTTTTTT. It encodes CASSQASRGATTGELFF.

V gene TRBV6-5 combines with J gene TRBJ2-2; D is possibly TRBD1 (6 bases). The CDR3 is made up of 14 amino acids. The germline V gene encodes CDR1 MNHEY and CDR2 SVGAGI. Trimming took off 6 bases at V and 6 bases at J, with 14 bases between the two ends. CDR3: CASSRGQMAGELFF. DNA for the CDR3: TGTGCCAGCAGCCGAGGACAGATGGCCGGGGAGCTGTTTTTT.

A single count supports this clone. The rearrangement uses TRBV27 and TRBJ1-5; maybe TRBD1 (5 bases). The V gene lost 5 bases and the J gene lost 0 bases, with 14 bases spanning the gap. Germline V gene data show CDR1 as MNHEY and CDR2 as SMNVEV (reference sequence). This CDR3 is built from 16 residues. The CDR3 DNA reads as TGTGCCAGCAGTCCGCTCTGGACATATAGCAATCAGCCCCAGCATTTT. As protein: CASSPLWTYSNQPQHF.

This sequence joins TRBV10-3 and TRBJ2-3; 14 bases fit TRBD2. The CDR3 runs to 15 residues. The V segment lost 4 bases and the J segment 5 bases; nucleotides outside the gene matches: 2. Germline V gene data show CDR1 as ENHRY and CDR2 as SYGVKD. CDR3 loop: CAISVGTSGGDTQYF. DNA of the CDR3: TGTGCCATCAGTGTGGGGACTAGCGGGGGAGATACGCAGTATTTT.

CDR3 nucleotide sequence: TGTGCCAGTAGCACATCCACAGGGACTGAAGCTTTCTTT. Amino acids: CASSTSTGTEAFF. This sequence joins TRBV19 and TRBJ1-1; possible D gene TRBD1, 6 bases. Trimming shortened V by 6 bases and J by 5 bases, and 13 bases separated the two germline ends. This CDR3 has 13 residues. Germline assignment: CDR1 LNHDA and CDR2 SQIVND (reference sequence).

The chain links TRBV7-9 to TRBJ2-7; perhaps TRBD1 as D (5 bases). Germline loops: CDR1 SEHNR, CDR2 FQNEAQ (reference sequence). This CDR3 comprises 18 residues. The germline V and J ends were trimmed by 5 bases and 2 bases, with 25 bases remaining between them. The CDR3: CASSPIPPRKGFTYEQYF. The DNA for the CDR3 is TGTGCCAGCAGCCCCATCCCCCCCCGTAAGGGGTTTACCTACGAGCAGTACTTC.

This clone was recorded a few times. The V call is TRBV10-3, the J call TRBJ2-1; D possibly corresponds to TRBD1 (6 bases). The length of the CDR3 is 15 residues. Per germline, CDR1 ENHRY and CDR2 SYGVKD. Between the trimmed V and J ends, which lost 6 bases and 6 bases, there was a span of 18 bases. This CDR3 reads CAISSPPDSLNEQFF. The CDR3 bases are TGTGCCATCAGCAGCCCCCCGGACAGTCTCAATGAGCAGTTCTTC.

The CDR3 coding sequence is TGTGCCAGCAGCTTACAAGCGGGGTTAAAAAACATTCAGTACTTC. This codes for CASSLQAGLKNIQYF. The V gene is TRBV11-2, the J gene TRBJ2-4, with 7 bases aligning to TRBD2. The V segment lost 2 bases and the J segment 4 bases; nucleotides outside the gene matches: 5. Germline V gene lookup returns CDR1 SGHAT and CDR2 FQNNGV. The CDR3 is 15 amino acids.

This sequence joins TRBV5-1 and TRBJ2-3, with TRBD2 matching 12 bases. J gave up 5 bases and V 0 bases, and 1 base lay outside the gene matches. The germline V gene has CDR1 SGHRS and CDR2 YFSETQ. CDR3 length: 15 residues. The chain's CDR3 is CASSLGLAGVDTQYF. CDR3 bases: TGCGCCAGCAGCTTGGGACTAGCGGGGGTAGATACGCAGTATTTT.

The gene calls are TRBV27 and TRBJ1-1; 10 positions match TRBD1. This CDR3 spans 17 amino acids. Germline assignment: CDR1 MNHEY and CDR2 SMNVEV (reference sequence). With V trimmed by 7 bases and J by 0 bases, 11 bases remained unmatched. The CDR3 bases are TGTGCCAGCAACTTTATAGGGACAGGGGCTTTGAACACTGAAGCTTTCTTT. Translation: CASNFIGTGALNTEAFF.

This clone has a handful of counts. The rearrangement joins TRBV10-2 to TRBJ2-7; the match to TRBD2 covers 9 bases. Germline V gene data show CDR1 as WSHSY and CDR2 as SAAADI. This CDR3 region has 17 residues. V was clipped by 0 bases and J by 4 bases; unmatched bases: 10. As DNA, the CDR3 is TGCGCCAGCAGTGAGTCCGCGGGGGGGATTTTAGGATACGAGCAGTACTTC. Protein product: CASSESAGGILGYEQYF.

This clone was detected a few times. The chain is built from TRBV27 and TRBJ1-1; 7 bases fit TRBD1. Looked up from germline, CDR1 is MNHEY and CDR2 is SMNVEV (reference sequence). V was pared by 4 bases and J by 5 bases, with 10 bases of the junction left unmatched. CDR3 length equals 15 residues. In nucleotides, the CDR3 is TGTGCCAGCAGTTCCCCACTGGCAGGGGGAACTGAAGCTTTCTTT. Its protein product is CASSSPLAGGTEAFF.

This clone was detected only a few times. The chain carries TRBV19 and TRBJ2-1, with D maybe TRBD1 (6 bases). V was cut by 5 bases and J by 4 bases, with 15 bases left in between. CDR1 and CDR2 (germline): LNHDA, SQIVND (reference sequence). This CDR3 comprises 15 residues. Here the CDR3 DNA reads TGTGCCAGTAGTTCCAGGGGTTGGACTTACAATGAGCAGTTCTTC. Translated, it gives CASSSRGWTYNEQFF.

This clone was seen a handful of times. The V call is TRBV7-2, the J call TRBJ2-3; D is ambiguous. Germline lookup yields CDR1 SGHTA and CDR2 FQGNSA. The CDR3 is 11 residues long. Trimming took 4 bases from V and 4 from J, leaving 3 bases between them. The CDR3: CASSSADTQYF. CDR3 in DNA: TGTGCCAGCAGCTCGGCAGATACGCAGTATTTT.

V usage is TRBV7-8 and J usage is TRBJ2-2; TRBD1 matches 8 bases. The ends lost 1 base at V and 7 bases at J; junction bases unmatched: 8. Germline V gives CDR1 SGHVS, CDR2 FQNEAQ. The CDR3 covers 16 residues. CDR3 coding DNA: TGTGCCAGCAGCTTAGAAATTGGGACAGGAGACGGGGAGCTGTTTTTT. Translation gives CASSLEIGTGDGELFF.

The J gene is TRBJ2-5, the V gene TRBV10-2; TRBD2 agrees at 12 bases. There are 15 residues in the CDR3. The trim removed 8 bases at V and 2 bases at J, leaving 6 bases unmatched. Germline V gene sequence: CDR1 WSHSY, CDR2 SAAADI. CDR3 sequence reads: CASLAGLAGQETQYF. The CDR3 DNA reads TGCGCCAGCCTCGCCGGACTAGCGGGGCAAGAGACCCAGTACTTC.

The CDR3 DNA is TGTGCCAGCAGTCCCGGGGACAGGGGATTAAATCAGCCCCAGCATTTT. Its protein is CASSPGDRGLNQPQHF. V is TRBV28 and J is TRBJ1-5; 10 nucleotides match TRBD1. The germline CDR1 and CDR2 sequences are MDHEN and SYDVKM. J was trimmed by 4 bases and V by 5 bases; bases with no gene match: 8. This CDR3 comprises 16 residues. Full variable domain (rest looked up from reference TRBV28 and TRBJ1-5): DVKVTQSSRYLVKRTGEKVFLECVQDMDHENMFWYRQDPGLGLRLIYFSYDVKMKEKGDIPEGYSVSREKKERFSLILESASTNQTSMYLCASSPGDRGLNQPQHFGDGTRLSIL.

This clone was seen only a few times. A read error may account for a junction end that differs from germline. The gene calls are TRBV7-7 and TRBJ2-2, with a tentative D call TRBD2 (5 bases). The CDR3 is 15 residues long. CDR1 is SSHAT, CDR2 FNYEAQ, per germline (reference sequence). The CDR3 region is CASSLSAWPYGELLF. DNA for the CDR3: TGTGCCAGCAGCTTATCCGCGTGGCCCTACGGGGAGCTGCTTTTT.

The V call is TRBV4-3, the J call TRBJ1-5; D may be TRBD1 (5 bases). Germline V gene data show CDR1 as LGHNA and CDR2 as YSLEER. The CDR3 runs to 19 residues. V lost 0 bases, J lost 1 base, and 19 bases lay in between. CDR3 nucleotides: TGCGCCAGCAGCCAAGAACCGGGGGGAGGGAGCGTAAGCAATCAGCCCCAGCATTTT. As protein: CASSQEPGGGSVSNQPQHF.